The TCR beta chain under discussion was sequenced for a study of blood T cell repertoires in COVID-19. Per the original data handling: Amplified reference gene primers provided the basis for estimating nucleated cell counts. The data were produced by immunoSEQ multiplex PCR, yet TCRdb's version contains in-frame clones alone and is incomplete. V, J and clone size are taken as reported in that table, and D and trimming were inferred from the DNA itself. The sample lists 250,000 to 300,000 clones, about four fifths seen once, with over 4% in the top ten. Germline CDR1 KGHSH, CDR2 LQKENI. The CDR3 extends over 15 amino acids. Trimming stripped 5 bases from V and 4 bases from J, with 15 bases between. Participants' own reports of clinical history determined their cohort assignment. People in the exposed group encountered a COVID-19 case within 2 weeks before entering the study.

The sequencing input was PBMCs or T cells enriched from blood (not recorded which). This rearrangement joins TRBV18 to TRBJ2-1, with D maybe TRBD1 (6 bases). The clonotype was recovered from a man between 35 and 55 years old who had been exposed to COVID-19. CDR3 region: CASSLGTTRYNEQFF. CDR3 coding DNA: TGTGCCAGCTCATTGGGGACAACTCGATACAATGAGCAGTTCTTC.